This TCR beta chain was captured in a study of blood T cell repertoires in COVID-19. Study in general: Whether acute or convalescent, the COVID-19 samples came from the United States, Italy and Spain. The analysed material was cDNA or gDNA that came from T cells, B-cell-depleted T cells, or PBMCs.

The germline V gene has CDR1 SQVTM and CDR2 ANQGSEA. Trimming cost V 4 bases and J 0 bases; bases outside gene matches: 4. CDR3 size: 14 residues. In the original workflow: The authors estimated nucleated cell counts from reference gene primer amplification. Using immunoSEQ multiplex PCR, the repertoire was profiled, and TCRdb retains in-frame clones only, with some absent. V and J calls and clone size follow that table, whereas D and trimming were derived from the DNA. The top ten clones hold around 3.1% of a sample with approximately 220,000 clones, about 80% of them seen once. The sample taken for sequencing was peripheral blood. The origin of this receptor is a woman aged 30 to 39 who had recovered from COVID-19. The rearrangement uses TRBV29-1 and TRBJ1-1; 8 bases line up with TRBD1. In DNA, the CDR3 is TGCAGCGTTGCGGTGGGACAGGTGAACACTGAAGCTTTCTTT. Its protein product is CSVAVGQVNTEAFF. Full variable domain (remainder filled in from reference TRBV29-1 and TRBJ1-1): SAVISQKPSRDICQRGTSLTIQCQVDSQVTMMFWYRQQPGQSLTLIATANQGSEATYESGFVIDKFPISRPNLTFSTLTVSNMSPEDSSIYLCSVAVGQVNTEAFFGQGTRLTVV.